Presented here are 26 T cell receptor beta chains from one specimen sequenced in a study of blood T cell repertoires in COVID-19. Only in-frame clones appear in the TCRdb table, and some are missing; sequencing was by immunoSEQ multiplex PCR. The sample yields 150,000 to 200,000 clones, about four fifths seen once. The sequenced sample was peripheral blood. The receptors stem from a man in his sixties or seventies who had recovered from COVID-19.

This clone was counted a few times. The chain joins TRBV2 to TRBJ2-1; tentatively, D is TRBD1 (5 bases). This CDR3 is built from 13 residues. V was trimmed by 11 bases and J by 3 bases, leaving 14 bases between them. Germline CDR1 reads SNHLY; CDR2 reads FYNNEI. CDR3 nucleotide sequence: TGTGCCCTAGGGCAGGGAAACTACAATGAGCAGTTCTTC. It codes for CALGQGNYNEQFF.

V and J are TRBV7-9 and TRBJ2-7; 7 nucleotides agree with TRBD2. Germline loops: CDR1 SEHNR, CDR2 FQNEAQ (reference sequence). Unmatched junction bases numbered 7, after V lost 4 bases and J lost 1 base. This CDR3 region has 15 residues. For the CDR3, the DNA is TGTGCCAGCAGCTCCCCGGCGGGAGTGTCCTACGAGCAGTACTTC. Amino acids: CASSSPAGVSYEQYF.

The rearrangement uses TRBV6-5 and TRBJ2-7; TRBD1 might be the D (5 bases). Trimming removed 0 bases at V and 5 bases at J, with 17 bases between. This CDR3 has 16 residues. Per germline, CDR1 MNHEY and CDR2 SVGAGI. The CDR3 DNA sequence: TGTGCCAGCAGTTACTCTACAGGAGCCTCCCCCCACGAGCAGTACTTC. The encoded protein is CASSYSTGASPHEQYF.

V gene TRBV19 combines with J gene TRBJ2-2, with D possibly TRBD1 on 6 matching bases. Trimming removed 3 bases from V and 5 bases from J, with 16 bases in between. Germline V CDR1 and CDR2: LNHDA, SQIVND (reference sequence). The CDR3 extends over 16 amino acids. The CDR3 nucleotides read TGTGCCAGTAGTATGTGGGCAGGGGTACAAACCGGGGAGCTGTTTTTT. This sequence encodes CASSMWAGVQTGELFF.

V and J are TRBV5-5 and TRBJ2-5; D is unresolved. This CDR3 comprises 12 residues. CDR1 and CDR2 (germline): SGHKS, YYEKEE (reference sequence). V gave up 4 bases and J gave up 4 bases, with 8 bases separating them. The DNA of the CDR3 is TGTGCCAGCAGCCTGGACGGAGAGACCCAGTACTTC. This encodes CASSLDGETQYF.

V usage is TRBV5-4 and J usage is TRBJ2-2, with 8 nucleotides matching TRBD1. V shed 4 bases and J 4 bases; nucleotides not matched to a gene: 6. Germline CDR1 SGHNT, CDR2 YYREEE (reference sequence). The CDR3 contains 15 residues. DNA for the CDR3: TGTGCCAGCAGCCTCGGACAGGGTAGCACCGGGGAGCTGTTTTTT. As protein: CASSLGQGSTGELFF.

By share, this clone ranks as medium-sized. V gene TRBV7-9 combines with J gene TRBJ1-3; D may be TRBD1 (6 bases). CDR1 and CDR2 from the germline V gene are SEHNR and FQNEAQ (reference sequence). The CDR3 has 16 residues. V shed 3 bases and J shed 1 base, with 13 bases lying between them. CDR3 in amino acids: CASSFLTGGSGNTIYF. Written as DNA, the CDR3 is TGTGCCAGCAGCTTTCTGACAGGAGGATCTGGAAACACCATATATTTT.

In this sample, this clone turned up once. The genes are TRBV11-2 and TRBJ2-1; D unclear. CDR3 length: 17 amino acids. V was clipped by 1 base and J by 0 bases, with 13 bases between them. Germline assignment: CDR1 SGHAT and CDR2 FQNNGV. CDR3 amino acids: CASSLGSFRSSYNEQFF. CDR3 coding DNA: TGTGCCAGCAGCTTAGGGTCCTTTAGAAGCTCCTACAATGAGCAGTTCTTC.

V is TRBV19 and J is TRBJ2-2; D call uncertain. The ends were cut back, 5 bases at V and 0 bases at J, with 7 bases in the middle. Germline CDR1 and CDR2: LNHDA and SQIVND (reference sequence). This CDR3 spans 14 amino acids. In DNA, the CDR3 is TGTGCCAGTAGTCTTCTAGCGAACACCGGGGAGCTGTTTTTT. Translation: CASSLLANTGELFF. Full variable domain (rest looked up from reference TRBV19 and TRBJ2-2): DGGITQSPKYLFRKEGQNVTLSCEQNLNHDAMYWYRQDPGQGLRLIYYSQIVNDFQKGDIAEGYSVSREKKESFPLTVTSAQKNPTAFYLCASSLLANTGELFFGEGSRLTVL.

This clone appeared once. The chain employs TRBV18 and TRBJ1-1; a possible D gene is TRBD1 (6 bases). There are 19 residues in the CDR3. Germline V gene data show CDR1 as KGHSH and CDR2 as LQKENI. V shed 1 base and J shed 0 bases, with 21 bases lying between them. CDR3 region: CASSPRVGQGRSVNTEAFF. The CDR3 nucleotides are TGTGCCAGCTCACCACGAGTGGGCCAGGGGCGTTCGGTGAACACTGAAGCTTTCTTT.

V gene TRBV7-2 combines with J gene TRBJ2-2; 9 bases align to TRBD2. The length of the CDR3 is 17 residues. J lost 4 bases, V lost 7 bases, and 13 bases had no gene match. In germline, CDR1 is SGHTA, CDR2 FQGNSA. Written as DNA, the CDR3 is TGTGCCAGCACCTCGCCGGGACTAGCACCCCGCACCGGGGAGCTGTTTTTT. Amino acids: CASTSPGLAPRTGELFF.

This clone was counted a few times. The rearrangement joins TRBV28 to TRBJ1-5; 10 nucleotides match TRBD1. CDR1 is MDHEN and CDR2 is SYDVKM in the germline V gene. V dropped 4 bases and J dropped 3; count of bases not matched to a gene: 3. The CDR3 is made up of 15 amino acids. CDR3 loop: CASSSGTGDNQPQHF. CDR3 nucleotide sequence: TGTGCCAGCAGTTCCGGGACAGGGGACAATCAGCCCCAGCATTTT. Combining the CDR3 with reference TRBV28 and TRBJ1-5 gives the whole variable domain DVKVTQSSRYLVKRTGEKVFLECVQDMDHENMFWYRQDPGLGLRLIYFSYDVKMKEKGDIPEGYSVSREKKERFSLILESASTNQTSMYLCASSSGTGDNQPQHFGDGTRLSIL.

This sequence joins TRBV13 and TRBJ2-7; 9 bases line up with TRBD2. This CDR3 region has 17 residues. Trimming took 4 bases from V and 3 from J; bases not matched to a gene: 13. The germline gives CDR1 PRHDT, CDR2 FYEKMQ (reference sequence). CDR3 nucleotide sequence: TGTGCCAGCAGCTCTACAGTCCGACTAGCGGAGAGCTACGAGCAGTACTTC. It encodes CASSSTVRLAESYEQYF.

The V call is TRBV9, the J call TRBJ2-7; 9 bases fit TRBD2. V lost 4 bases and J lost 3; bases outside the gene matches: 8. CDR3 length: 15 residues. Germline CDR1 reads SGDLS; CDR2 reads YYNGEE. CDR3 amino acids: CASSPRGTSSYEQYF. Here the CDR3 DNA reads TGTGCCAGCAGCCCCCGGGGGACTAGCAGCTACGAGCAGTACTTC.

The V gene is TRBV6-4, the J gene TRBJ2-5, with D maybe TRBD1 (6 bases). V lost 6 bases and J lost 4, with 15 bases in between. Germline assignment: CDR1 MRHNA and CDR2 SNTAGT. The CDR3 extends over 14 amino acids. CDR3 amino acids: CASRDGQSRETQYF. For the CDR3, the DNA is TGTGCCAGCAGAGATGGACAGTCCAGAGAGACCCAGTACTTC.

The rearrangement uses TRBV5-6 and TRBJ2-3; 8 bases match TRBD2. Losses at the gene ends were 3 bases for V and 0 bases for J; bases not matched to a gene: 0. The germline V gene encodes CDR1 SGHDT and CDR2 YYEEEE. This CDR3 region has 14 residues. The CDR3 nucleotides read TGTGCCAGCAGCTCTAGCGGGAGCACAGATACGCAGTATTTT. Translating it yields CASSSSGSTDTQYF.

This clone came up a few times. The rearrangement links TRBV18 to TRBJ2-7; 7 positions match TRBD2. The V and J ends lost 5 bases and 7 bases, in that order; junction bases with no gene match: 11. Germline lookup yields CDR1 KGHSH and CDR2 LQKENI. The CDR3 runs to 14 residues. This CDR3 reads CASSGLAARDEQYF. CDR3 nucleotides: TGTGCCAGCTCAGGCCTAGCGGCCCGGGATGAGCAGTACTTC.

J is TRBJ2-1 and V is TRBV3-1 (or the pseudogene TRBV3-2); weak D call: TRBD2 (6 bases). The CDR3 runs 17 residues. Per germline, CDR1 LGHDT and CDR2 YNNKEL (reference sequence). V was shortened by 0 bases and J by 2 bases, with 14 bases between the two germline ends. This chain's CDR3 is CASSQEGKRGTYNEQFF. The CDR3, as DNA: TGTGCCAGCAGCCAAGAGGGGAAGCGCGGGACCTACAATGAGCAGTTCTTC.

The chain joins TRBV4-1 to TRBJ2-1; no definite D call. This CDR3 contains 13 residues. CDR1 and CDR2 from the germline V gene are MGHRA and YSYEKL. V was clipped by 6 bases and J by 5 bases, with 11 bases between them. The CDR3: CASSRLSHNEQFF. The CDR3 coding sequence is TGCGCCAGCAGTCGACTGTCCCACAATGAGCAGTTCTTC.

The V and J genes are TRBV5-4 and TRBJ2-7, with 10 bases that match TRBD1. Germline CDR1 SGHNT, CDR2 YYREEE (reference sequence). The V gene end was trimmed by 5 bases and the J gene end by 4 bases; junction bases not matched to a gene: 9. This CDR3 region has 15 residues. The CDR3 here is CASRGGTGVDYEQYF. The CDR3 bases are TGTGCCAGCAGAGGAGGGACAGGGGTGGATTACGAGCAGTACTTC.

This clone appeared a single time. This chain connects TRBV6-6 to TRBJ2-1; D is ambiguous. The V gene lost 6 bases and the J gene lost 11 bases, with 14 bases spanning the gap. Germline assignment: CDR1 MNHNY and CDR2 SVGAGI (reference sequence). The CDR3 sequence is 12 residues long. CDR3 protein: CASSTDQNKQFF. CDR3 sequence (DNA): TGTGCCAGCAGCACAGACCAGAACAAGCAGTTCTTC.

This clone was counted once. The chain links TRBV28 to TRBJ2-2; 8 nucleotides match TRBD2. This CDR3 is 16 amino acids long. Germline CDR1 MDHEN, CDR2 SYDVKM. J gave up 3 bases and V 4 bases, and 7 bases lay outside the gene matches. The CDR3 coding sequence is TGTGCCAGCAGTTCTGCCCCGGGGGGGCACACCGGGGAGCTGTTTTTT. Translation: CASSSAPGGHTGELFF.

The V gene is TRBV28, the J gene TRBJ2-3; 13 positions match TRBD2. The CDR3 is 17 amino acids. V gave up 4 bases and J gave up 4 bases; unmatched junction bases: 8. The germline V gene encodes CDR1 MDHEN and CDR2 SYDVKM. This CDR3 reads CASSSDRTSGSSDTQYF. The CDR3 nucleotides are TGTGCCAGCAGTTCCGACCGGACTAGCGGGAGTTCAGATACGCAGTATTTT.

This rearrangement joins TRBV29-1 to TRBJ2-7; 11 bases agree with TRBD1. The CDR3 runs to 14 residues. V dropped 6 bases and J dropped 7; count of bases not matched to a gene: 11. Germline loops: CDR1 SQVTM, CDR2 ANQGSEA. The CDR3 coding sequence is TGCAGCGTGGAGCCCGGACAGGGGGCGCGGGAGCAGTACTTC. Protein product: CSVEPGQGAREQYF.

This sequence joins TRBV2 and TRBJ2-3, with 12 bases matching TRBD2. The CDR3 is 15 residues long. Trimming at V came to 5 bases and at J to 15 bases, leaving 15 bases not matched to a gene. Germline values: CDR1 SNHLY, CDR2 FYNNEI. CDR3 region: CASSPKLSTSGRYYF. The CDR3 region has the DNA TGTGCCAGCAGTCCGAAACTCTCGACTAGCGGGAGATACTATTTT.

The genes are TRBV15 and TRBJ2-1; 8 bases map to TRBD2. From germline, CDR1 is LNHNV and CDR2 YYDKDF (reference sequence). Unmatched junction bases numbered 9, after V lost 3 bases and J lost 5 bases. The CDR3 spans 16 residues. CDR3 protein: CATSSILGLGDNEQFF. The CDR3 DNA is TGTGCCACCAGCAGTATATTGGGACTAGGGGACAATGAGCAGTTCTTC. Combining the CDR3 with reference TRBV15 and TRBJ2-1 gives the whole variable domain DAMVIQNPRYQVTQFGKPVTLSCSQTLNHNVMYWYQQKSSQAPKLLFHYYDKDFNNEADTPDNFQSRRPNTSFCFLDIRSPGLGDTAMYLCATSSILGLGDNEQFFGPGTRLTVL.